The 8 T cell receptor beta chains below all came from one sample that was sequenced in a study of patients and donors after allogeneic stem cell transplantation. TCRdb re-derived calls from the RT-PCR reads in MiXCR, one entry per CDR3 protein. This sample has approximately 160,000 distinct CDR3 sequences, with approximately 30% found just once. The sequencing input was blood, either unsorted or a sorted T cell fraction (not recorded which). These receptors all come from a human donor who was either an allogeneic HSCT recipient or a stem cell or donor lymphocyte infusion donor (not recorded which). It is not recorded whose cells these are; they may come from a transplant donor.

This clonotype was seen a few times. The chain carries TRBV7-2 and TRBJ1-2; D is uncertain. The length of the CDR3 is 15 residues. Germline lookup yields CDR1 SGHTA and CDR2 FQGNSA. The ends were cut back, 2 bases at V and 8 bases at J, with 18 bases in the middle. The chain's CDR3 is CASSLMGDTIGGYTF. Here the CDR3 DNA reads TGTGCCAGCAGCTTAATGGGTGACACGATCGGAGGCTACACCTTC.

This clonotype was seen repeatedly, ten times or more. V and J are TRBV5-1 and TRBJ1-5, with 8 bases that match TRBD1. The V segment lost 4 bases and the J segment 4 bases; nucleotides outside the gene matches: 10. The length of the CDR3 is 16 residues. Germline CDR1 reads SGHRS; CDR2 reads YFSETQ. CDR3 DNA sequence: TGCGCCAGCAGCAGAGGGACAGGCGGTAGAAATCAGCCCCAGCATTTT. This encodes CASSRGTGGRNQPQHF.

This clonotype has more than one count but fewer than ten. The chain carries TRBV7-3 and TRBJ2-1, with TRBD1 matching over 9 bases. Unmatched junction bases numbered 4, after V lost 4 bases and J lost 6 bases. The CDR3 loop spans 14 amino acids. CDR1 SGHTA and CDR2 FQGTGA come from the germline V gene. CDR3 region: CASSSRDRVNEQFF. The DNA for the CDR3 is TGTGCCAGCAGCTCCCGGGACAGGGTCAATGAGCAGTTCTTC. Filled out from reference TRBV7-3 and TRBJ2-1, the complete variable domain reads GAGVSQTPSNKVTEKGKYVELRCDPISGHTALYWYRQSLGQGPEFLIYFQGTGAADDSGLPNDRFFAVRPEGSVSTLKIQRTERGDSAVYLCASSSRDRVNEQFFGPGTRLTVL.

The chain recombines TRBV15 with TRBJ1-2; D unresolved. Germline values: CDR1 LNHNV, CDR2 YYDKDF (reference sequence). The CDR3 covers 12 residues. Trimming stripped 0 bases from V and 5 bases from J, with 4 bases between. DNA for the CDR3: TGTGCCACCAGCAGAGATGGTTATGGCTACACCTTC. Its translation is CATSRDGYGYTF.

This clonotype turned up a few times. The genes are TRBV12-3 or TRBV12-4 and TRBJ1-2, with a weak D call TRBD1 (6 bases). V lost 8 bases to trimming and J lost 2 bases, with 21 bases between them. The CDR3 runs to 16 residues. In DNA, the CDR3 is TGTGCCAGCTGCCTGGCGGGCAGGGGAAACAACTATGGCTACACCTTC. Its protein product is CASCLAGRGNNYGYTF.

The rearrangement joins TRBV6-5 to TRBJ2-3; tentatively, D is TRBD1 or TRBD2 (5 bases each). Germline V gives CDR1 MNHEY, CDR2 SVGAGI. The V end lost 5 bases, the J end lost 2 bases, and 23 bases lay between the germline ends. The CDR3 contains 18 residues. The CDR3 sequence is CASSTGPRMGVITDTQYF. The CDR3 nucleotides read TGTGCCAGCAGTACGGGGCCGCGGATGGGAGTTATCACAGATACGCAGTATTTT.

This clonotype turned up a few times. V usage is TRBV28 and J usage is TRBJ1-6; D ambiguous. The CDR3 covers 11 residues. Germline lookup yields CDR1 MDHEN and CDR2 SYDVKM. The V end was cut by 3 bases, the J end by 10 bases, with 4 bases between. Here the CDR3 DNA reads TGTGCCAGCAGTTTTAACTCACCCCTCCACTTT. This sequence encodes CASSFNSPLHF.

The rearrangement uses TRBV7-3 and TRBJ1-5; 9 bases are shared with TRBD1. CDR1 is SGHTA, CDR2 FQGTGA, per germline. V was clipped by 4 bases and J by 4 bases; unmatched bases: 5. CDR3 length equals 15 residues. As DNA, the CDR3 is TGTGCCAGCAGCTCACAGGGGGCTTGGAATCAGCCCCAGCATTTT. This gives the protein CASSSQGAWNQPQHF.